This paragraph reports one T cell receptor beta chain. This record comes from a study of blood T cell repertoires in COVID-19. Study information: The samples span acute and convalescent COVID-19 from the United States, Italy and Spain.

As processed by the authors: Estimates of nucleated cell counts were drawn from the amplification of reference gene primers. The method was immunoSEQ multiplex PCR; TCRdb's version includes in-frame clones alone and lacks a portion of them. V and J calls and clone size are given by that table; D and trimming were obtained from the DNA. In the table there are roughly 200,000 clones, just under 80% of which are singletons. Between the trimmed V and J ends, which lost 3 bases and 1 base, there was a span of 12 bases. Germline CDR1 KGHSH, CDR2 LQKENI. This CDR3 spans 15 amino acids. Material for sequencing was peripheral blood. The V call is TRBV18, the J call TRBJ1-1; D unclear. The receptor was derived from a woman aged 80 or over with active or convalescent COVID-19. CDR3 nucleotides: TGTGCCAGCTCACCCCCCAGTACGGGGAACACTGAAGCTTTCTTT. Its protein is CASSPPSTGNTEAFF.